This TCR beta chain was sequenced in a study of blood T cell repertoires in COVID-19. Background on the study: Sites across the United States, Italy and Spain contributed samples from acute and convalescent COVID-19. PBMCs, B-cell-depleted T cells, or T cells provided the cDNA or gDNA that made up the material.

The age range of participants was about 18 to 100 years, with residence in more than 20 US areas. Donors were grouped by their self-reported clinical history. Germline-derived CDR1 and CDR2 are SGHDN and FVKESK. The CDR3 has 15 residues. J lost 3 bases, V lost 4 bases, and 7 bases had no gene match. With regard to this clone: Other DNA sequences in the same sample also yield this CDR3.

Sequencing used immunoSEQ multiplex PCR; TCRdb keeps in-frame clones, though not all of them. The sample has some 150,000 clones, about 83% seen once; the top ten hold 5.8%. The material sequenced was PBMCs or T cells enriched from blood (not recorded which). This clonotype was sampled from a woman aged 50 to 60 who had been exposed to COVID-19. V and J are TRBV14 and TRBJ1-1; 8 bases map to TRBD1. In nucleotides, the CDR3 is TGTGCCAGCAGCCTACGGACAGGGAGGGACACTGAAGCTTTCTTT. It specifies CASSLRTGRDTEAFF.